The sequence of this T cell receptor (beta chain) was determined in a study of T cell responses to AZD1222 COVID-19 vaccine. Findings and caveats of the study: Spike regions recognized by vaccine-associated CD4 TCRs spanned the protein, led by 160-218 and 743-854. Per reports, nearly half of all spike-specific TCRs target regions that are unmutated in variants.

This CDR3 has 13 residues. V lost 5 bases and J 5 bases, leaving 12 bases between the germline ends. Germline values: CDR1 MNHEY, CDR2 SMNVEV (reference sequence). Clones were sequenced by immunoSEQ multiplex PCR, and TCRdb holds only the in-frame ones, with some missing. The sample has around 58,000 clones; around 84% are singletons. As to this clone: Antigen unknown.

The chain joins TRBV27 to TRBJ1-1; D is ambiguous. The starting material was peripheral blood, obtained on day 0 of AZD1222 vaccination. This receptor was taken from an adult in good health. The CDR3 loop reads CASSGVWGTEAFF. CDR3 nucleotide sequence: TGTGCCAGCAGTGGCGTTTGGGGTACTGAAGCTTTCTTT.